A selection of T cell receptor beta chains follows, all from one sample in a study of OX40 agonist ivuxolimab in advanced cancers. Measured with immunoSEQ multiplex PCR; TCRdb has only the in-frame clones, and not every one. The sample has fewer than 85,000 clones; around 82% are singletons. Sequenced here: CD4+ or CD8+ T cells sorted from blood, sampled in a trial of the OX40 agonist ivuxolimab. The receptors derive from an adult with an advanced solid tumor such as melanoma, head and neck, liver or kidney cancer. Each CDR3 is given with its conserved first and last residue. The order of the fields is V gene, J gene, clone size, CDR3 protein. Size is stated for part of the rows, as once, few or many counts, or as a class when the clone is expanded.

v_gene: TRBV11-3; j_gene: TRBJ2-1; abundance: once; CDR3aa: CASSLDPNARRYNEQFF
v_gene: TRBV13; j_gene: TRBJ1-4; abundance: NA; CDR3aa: CASSLRGGNNEKLFF
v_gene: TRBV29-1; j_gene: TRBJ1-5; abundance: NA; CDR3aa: CSAGQGSNQPQHF
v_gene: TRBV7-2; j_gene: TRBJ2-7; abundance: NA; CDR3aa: CASSLNGYEQYF
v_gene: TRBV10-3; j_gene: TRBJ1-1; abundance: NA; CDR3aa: CATSGRLNTEAFF
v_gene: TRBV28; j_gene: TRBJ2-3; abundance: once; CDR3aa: CASSFLLAGGPFEDTQYF
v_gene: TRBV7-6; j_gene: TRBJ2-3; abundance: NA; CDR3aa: CASSRNRGRDTQYF
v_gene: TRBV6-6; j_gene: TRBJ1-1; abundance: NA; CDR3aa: CASRLTSRPVGTEAFF
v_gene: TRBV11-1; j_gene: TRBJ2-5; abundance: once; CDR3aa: CASSLAGTGGAPQETQYF
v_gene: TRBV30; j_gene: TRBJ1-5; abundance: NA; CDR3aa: CAWSPDSNQPQHF
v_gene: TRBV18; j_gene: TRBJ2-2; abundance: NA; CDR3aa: CASSLVGNTGELFF
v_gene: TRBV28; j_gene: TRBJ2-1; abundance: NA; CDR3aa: CASSPASGGGDNEQFF
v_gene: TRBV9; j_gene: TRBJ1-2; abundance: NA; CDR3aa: CASSVVTQGGYTF
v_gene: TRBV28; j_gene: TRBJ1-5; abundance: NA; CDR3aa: CASSPPGYNQPQHF
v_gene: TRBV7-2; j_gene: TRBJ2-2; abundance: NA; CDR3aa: CASSRRVHTGELFF
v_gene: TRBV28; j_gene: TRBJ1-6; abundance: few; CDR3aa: CAYGARGNSPLHF
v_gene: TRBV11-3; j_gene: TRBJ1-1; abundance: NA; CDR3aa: CASSDVAEAFF
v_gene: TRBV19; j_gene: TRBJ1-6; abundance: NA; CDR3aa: CASSNTGTGNSPLHF
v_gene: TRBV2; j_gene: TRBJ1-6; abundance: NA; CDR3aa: CASRGSRQGGSPLHF
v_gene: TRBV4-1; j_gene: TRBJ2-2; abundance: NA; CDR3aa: CASSQPDRDTGELFF
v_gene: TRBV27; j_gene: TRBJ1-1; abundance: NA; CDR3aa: CASRRTGLNTEAFF
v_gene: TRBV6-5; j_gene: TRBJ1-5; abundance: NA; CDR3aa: CASSRRRNQPQHF
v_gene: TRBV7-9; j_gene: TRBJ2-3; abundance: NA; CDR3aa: CASSMDRPMSTDTQYF
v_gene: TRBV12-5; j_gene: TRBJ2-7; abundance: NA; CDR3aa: CASGLRQGQEQYF
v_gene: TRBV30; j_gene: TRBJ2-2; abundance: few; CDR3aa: CAWSPRGGRPNTGELFF
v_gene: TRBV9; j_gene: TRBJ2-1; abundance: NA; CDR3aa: CASSATGTSYNEQFF
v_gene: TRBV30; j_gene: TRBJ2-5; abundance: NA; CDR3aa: CAWSVQETQYF
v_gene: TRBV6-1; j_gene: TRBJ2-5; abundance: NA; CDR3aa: CASRGQGRTQYF
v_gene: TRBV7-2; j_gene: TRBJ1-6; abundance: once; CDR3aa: CATSPPDSPLHF
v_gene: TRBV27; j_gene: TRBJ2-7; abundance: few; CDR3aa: CASSLSAYGDYEQYF
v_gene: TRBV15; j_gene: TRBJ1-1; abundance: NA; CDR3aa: CATSMDRGLTEAFF
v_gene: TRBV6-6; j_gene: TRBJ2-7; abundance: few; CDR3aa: CASSSGGAGEQYF
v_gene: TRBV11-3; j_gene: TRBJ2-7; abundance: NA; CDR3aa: CASSQAWEGYYHEQYF
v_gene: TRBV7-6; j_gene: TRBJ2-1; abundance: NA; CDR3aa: CASSSGTGGGNEQFF
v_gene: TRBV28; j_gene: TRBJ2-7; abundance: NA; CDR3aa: CASSLREEQYF
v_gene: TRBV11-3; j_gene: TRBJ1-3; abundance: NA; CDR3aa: CASTNTGNTIYF
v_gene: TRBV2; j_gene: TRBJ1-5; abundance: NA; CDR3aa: CASTMGGIKGLGEPQHF
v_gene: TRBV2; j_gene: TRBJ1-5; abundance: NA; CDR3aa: CASRNRGASNQPQHF
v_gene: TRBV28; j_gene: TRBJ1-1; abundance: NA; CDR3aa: CASSLGGGEEAFF
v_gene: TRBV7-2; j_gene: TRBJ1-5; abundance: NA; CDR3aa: CASSPYRAGQPQHF
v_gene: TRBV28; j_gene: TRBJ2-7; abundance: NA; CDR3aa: CASSGIYEQYF
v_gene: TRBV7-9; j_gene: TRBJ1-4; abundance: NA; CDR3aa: CASSPGTGRHEKLFF
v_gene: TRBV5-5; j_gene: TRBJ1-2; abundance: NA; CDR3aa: CASSRTGGADGYTF
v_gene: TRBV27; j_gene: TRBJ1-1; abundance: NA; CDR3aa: CASSLSGPGRGAWNTEAFF